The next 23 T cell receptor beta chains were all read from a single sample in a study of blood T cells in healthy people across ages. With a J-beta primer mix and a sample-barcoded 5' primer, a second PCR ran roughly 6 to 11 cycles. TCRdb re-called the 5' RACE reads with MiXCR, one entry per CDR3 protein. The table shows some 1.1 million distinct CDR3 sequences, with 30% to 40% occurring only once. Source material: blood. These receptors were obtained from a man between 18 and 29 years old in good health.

Written as DNA, the CDR3 is TGTGCCAGCAGCTTCGGGGGCGGTTACGCCACCATATATTTT. Amino acid sequence: CASSFGGGYATIYF. The V gene is TRBV5-5, the J gene TRBJ1-3, with D possibly matching TRBD1 (6 bases). Germline V gene lookup returns CDR1 SGHKS and CDR2 YYEKEE (reference sequence). There are 14 residues in the CDR3. Trimming took 2 bases from V and 9 from J, leaving 15 bases between them.

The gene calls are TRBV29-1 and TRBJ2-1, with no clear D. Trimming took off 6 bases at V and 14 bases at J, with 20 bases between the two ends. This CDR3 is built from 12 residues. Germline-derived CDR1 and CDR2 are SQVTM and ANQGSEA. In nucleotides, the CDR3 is TGCAGCGTGAGGCGGACGGACGGTCTAAAGTTCTTC. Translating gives CSVRRTDGLKFF.

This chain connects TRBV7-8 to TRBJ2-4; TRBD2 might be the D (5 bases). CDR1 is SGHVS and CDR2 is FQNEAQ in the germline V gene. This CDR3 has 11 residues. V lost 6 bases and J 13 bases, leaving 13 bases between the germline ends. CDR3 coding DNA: TGTGCCAGCAGGGGCGGGCAGGAGCAGTACTTC. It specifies CASRGGQEQYF. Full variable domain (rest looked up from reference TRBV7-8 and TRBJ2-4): GAGVSQSPRYKVAKRGQDVALRCDPISGHVSLFWYQQALGQGPEFLTYFQNEAQLDKSGLPSDRFFAERPEGSVSTLKIQRTQQEDSAVYLCASRGGQEQYFGAGTRLSVL.

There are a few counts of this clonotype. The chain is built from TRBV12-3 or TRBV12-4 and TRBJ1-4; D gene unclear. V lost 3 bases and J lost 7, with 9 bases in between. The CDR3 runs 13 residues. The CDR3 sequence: CASSFQRSEKLFF. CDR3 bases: TGTGCCAGCAGTTTTCAAAGAAGTGAAAAACTGTTTTTT.

CDR3 nucleotide sequence: TGTGCCAGCAGTCCCCGGGGGATTCAAGAGACCCAGTACTTC. Translated: CASSPRGIQETQYF. The chain carries TRBV27 and TRBJ2-5, with a tentative D call TRBD2 (6 bases). This CDR3 is built from 14 residues. V lost 5 bases, J lost 2 bases, and 12 bases lay in between. Looked up from germline, CDR1 is MNHEY and CDR2 is SMNVEV (reference sequence).

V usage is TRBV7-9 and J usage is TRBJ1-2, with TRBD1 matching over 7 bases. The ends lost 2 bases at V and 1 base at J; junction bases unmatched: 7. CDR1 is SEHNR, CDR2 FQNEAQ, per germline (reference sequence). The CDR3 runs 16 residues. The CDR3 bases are TGTGCCAGCAGCTTAAGTGACAGGGCCGGTAACTATGGCTACACCTTC. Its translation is CASSLSDRAGNYGYTF. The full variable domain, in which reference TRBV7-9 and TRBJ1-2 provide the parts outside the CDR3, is DTGVSQNPRHKITKRGQNVTFRCDPISEHNRLYWYRQTLGQGPEFLTYFQNEAQLEKSRLLSDRFSAERPKGSFSTLEIQRTEQGDSAMYLCASSLSDRAGNYGYTFGSGTRLTVV.

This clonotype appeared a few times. The CDR3 sequence is CASSQLTQGNTEAFF. The CDR3 nucleotides read TGTGCCAGCAGCCAACTGACTCAAGGGAACACTGAAGCTTTCTTT. The V call is TRBV3-1, the J call TRBJ1-1; no definite D call. The CDR3 runs 15 residues. V lost 2 bases, J lost 1 base, and 11 bases lay in between. CDR1 LGHDT and CDR2 YNNKEL come from the germline V gene (reference sequence).

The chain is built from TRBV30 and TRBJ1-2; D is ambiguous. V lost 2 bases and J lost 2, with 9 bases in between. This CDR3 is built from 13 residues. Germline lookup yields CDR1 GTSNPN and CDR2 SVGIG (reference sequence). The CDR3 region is CAWSPRSNYGYTF. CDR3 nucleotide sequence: TGTGCCTGGAGTCCCAGATCCAACTATGGCTACACCTTC.

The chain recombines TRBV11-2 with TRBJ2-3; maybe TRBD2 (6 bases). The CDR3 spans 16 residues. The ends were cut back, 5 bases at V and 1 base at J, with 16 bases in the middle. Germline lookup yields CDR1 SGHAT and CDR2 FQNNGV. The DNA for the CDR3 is TGTGCCAGCAGCCCAGGGAGGACCCCGGGCACAGATACGCAGTATTTT. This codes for CASSPGRTPGTDTQYF.

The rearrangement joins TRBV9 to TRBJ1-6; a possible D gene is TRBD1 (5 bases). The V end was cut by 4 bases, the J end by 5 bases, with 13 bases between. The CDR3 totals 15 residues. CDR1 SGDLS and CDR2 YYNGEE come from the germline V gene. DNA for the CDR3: TGTGCCAGCAGCCCGGACTCGGGGGATAATTCACCCCTCCACTTT. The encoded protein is CASSPDSGDNSPLHF.

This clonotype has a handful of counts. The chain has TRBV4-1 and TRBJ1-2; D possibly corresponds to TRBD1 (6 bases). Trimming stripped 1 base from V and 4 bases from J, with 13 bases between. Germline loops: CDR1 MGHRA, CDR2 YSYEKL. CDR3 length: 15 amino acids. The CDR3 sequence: CASSQAEGGSYGYTF. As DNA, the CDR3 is TGCGCCAGCAGCCAAGCGGAAGGGGGTAGCTATGGCTACACCTTC.

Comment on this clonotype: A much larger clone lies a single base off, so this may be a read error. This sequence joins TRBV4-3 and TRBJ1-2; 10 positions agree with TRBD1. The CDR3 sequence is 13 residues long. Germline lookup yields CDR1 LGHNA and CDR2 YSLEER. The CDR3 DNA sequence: TGCGCCTGCAGCCCACAGACAGGGGGCGGCTACACCTTC. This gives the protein CACSPQTGGGYTF.

Written as DNA, the CDR3 is TGCAGTGCGGGGGGGGGACTAGCGGGGACCGACTCCTACAATGAGCAGTTCTTC. Amino acid sequence: CSAGGGLAGTDSYNEQFF. The chain has TRBV20-1 and TRBJ2-1, with TRBD2 matching over 13 bases. CDR3 length: 18 residues. From germline, CDR1 is DFQATT and CDR2 SNEGSKA (reference sequence). Trimming cost V 6 bases and J 0 bases; bases outside gene matches: 11.

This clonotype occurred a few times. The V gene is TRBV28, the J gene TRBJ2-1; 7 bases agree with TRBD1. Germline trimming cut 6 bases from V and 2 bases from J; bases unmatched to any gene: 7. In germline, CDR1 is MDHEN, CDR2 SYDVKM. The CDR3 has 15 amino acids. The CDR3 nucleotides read TGTGCCAGCAGCCTACAGGGGTTGACCTACAATGAGCAGTTCTTC. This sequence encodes CASSLQGLTYNEQFF. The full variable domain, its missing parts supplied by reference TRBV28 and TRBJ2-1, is DVKVTQSSRYLVKRTGEKVFLECVQDMDHENMFWYRQDPGLGLRLIYFSYDVKMKEKGDIPEGYSVSREKKERFSLILESASTNQTSMYLCASSLQGLTYNEQFFGPGTRLTVL.

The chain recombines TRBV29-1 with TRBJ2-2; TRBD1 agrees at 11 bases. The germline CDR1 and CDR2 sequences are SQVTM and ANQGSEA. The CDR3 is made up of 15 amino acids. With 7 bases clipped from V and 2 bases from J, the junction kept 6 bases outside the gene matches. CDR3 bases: TGCAGCGCCCCAGGGACAGGGGGTAACACCGGGGAGCTGTTTTTT. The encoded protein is CSAPGTGGNTGELFF.

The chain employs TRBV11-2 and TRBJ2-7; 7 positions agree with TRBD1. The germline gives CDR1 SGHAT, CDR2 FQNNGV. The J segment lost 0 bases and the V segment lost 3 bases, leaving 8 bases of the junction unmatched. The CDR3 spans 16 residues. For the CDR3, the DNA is TGTGCCAGCAGCTTCCGCCGGACAGGAGTCTCCTACGAGCAGTACTTC. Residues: CASSFRRTGVSYEQYF.

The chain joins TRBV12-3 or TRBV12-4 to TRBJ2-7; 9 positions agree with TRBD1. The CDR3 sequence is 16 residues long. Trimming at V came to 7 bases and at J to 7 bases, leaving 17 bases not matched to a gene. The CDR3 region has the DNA TGTGCCAGCACCGAAAAATCGGGACAGGGATGGAATGAGCAGTACTTC. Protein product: CASTEKSGQGWNEQYF.

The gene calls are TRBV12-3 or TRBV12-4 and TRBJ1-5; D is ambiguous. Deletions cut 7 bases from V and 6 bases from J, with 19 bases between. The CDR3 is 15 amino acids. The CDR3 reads CASNKADETSQPQHF. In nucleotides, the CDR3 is TGTGCCAGCAACAAAGCGGACGAAACGTCTCAGCCCCAGCATTTT.

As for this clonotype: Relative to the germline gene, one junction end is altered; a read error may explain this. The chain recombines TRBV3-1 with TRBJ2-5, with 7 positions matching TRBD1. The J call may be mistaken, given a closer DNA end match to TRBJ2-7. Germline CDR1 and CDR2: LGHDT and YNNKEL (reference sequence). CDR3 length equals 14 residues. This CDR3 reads CAGSLGRGISEQYF. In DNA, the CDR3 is TGTGCCGGCAGCCTTGGCAGGGGGATCTCCGAGCAGTACTTC.

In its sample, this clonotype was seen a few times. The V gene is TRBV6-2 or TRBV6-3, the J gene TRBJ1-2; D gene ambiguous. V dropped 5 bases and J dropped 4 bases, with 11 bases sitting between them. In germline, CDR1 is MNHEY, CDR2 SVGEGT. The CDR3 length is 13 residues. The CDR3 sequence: CASSMSAFYGYTF. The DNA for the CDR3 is TGTGCCAGCAGTATGTCAGCTTTCTATGGCTACACCTTC.

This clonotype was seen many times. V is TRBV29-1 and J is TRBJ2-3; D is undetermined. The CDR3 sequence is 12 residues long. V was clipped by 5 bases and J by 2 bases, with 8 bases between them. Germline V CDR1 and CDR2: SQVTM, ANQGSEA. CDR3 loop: CSVCESTDTQYF. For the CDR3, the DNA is TGCAGCGTTTGCGAATCCACAGATACGCAGTATTTT.

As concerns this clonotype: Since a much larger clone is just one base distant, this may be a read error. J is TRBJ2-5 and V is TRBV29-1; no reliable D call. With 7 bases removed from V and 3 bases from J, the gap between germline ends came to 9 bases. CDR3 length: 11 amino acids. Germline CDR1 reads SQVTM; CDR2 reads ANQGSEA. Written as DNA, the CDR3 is TGCAGCGGTGGAAGCAAAGAGACCCAGTACTTC. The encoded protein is CSGGSKETQYF.

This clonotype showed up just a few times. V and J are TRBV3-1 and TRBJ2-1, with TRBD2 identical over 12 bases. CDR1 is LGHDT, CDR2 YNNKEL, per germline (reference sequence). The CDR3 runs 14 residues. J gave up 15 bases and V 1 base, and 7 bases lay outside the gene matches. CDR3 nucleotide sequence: TGTGCCAGCAGCCAAGGTACTAGCGGGGGGTTGCCGTTCTTC. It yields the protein CASSQGTSGGLPFF.